This TCR beta chain was identified in a study of blood T cell repertoires in COVID-19. Study summary: Italy, Spain and the United States were the sources of the convalescent and acute COVID-19 samples. In each case, the material was cDNA or gDNA derived from T cells, B-cell-depleted T cells, or PBMCs.

J was trimmed by 6 bases and V by 4 bases; bases with no gene match: 18. Germline CDR1 and CDR2: SGHVS and FNYEAQ. The CDR3 has 18 amino acids. In the original processing: Estimation of nucleated cell counts was performed using reference gene primer amplification. Data came from immunoSEQ multiplex PCR; TCRdb stores just in-frame clones and leaves some out. The V and J calls and clone size come from that table; D and trimming were worked out from the DNA. The table shows 650,000 to 800,000 clones, with around 90% occurring only once. V and J are TRBV7-6 and TRBJ1-2; 9 positions agree with TRBD1. Sequenced sample: peripheral blood. The receptor was derived from a woman aged 18-29 years with acute or convalescent COVID-19. CDR3 nucleotide sequence: TGTGCCAGCAGCTCTCTTACCCGCCCACAGGGGGCGAGCGATGGCTACACCTTC. Protein: CASSSLTRPQGASDGYTF.